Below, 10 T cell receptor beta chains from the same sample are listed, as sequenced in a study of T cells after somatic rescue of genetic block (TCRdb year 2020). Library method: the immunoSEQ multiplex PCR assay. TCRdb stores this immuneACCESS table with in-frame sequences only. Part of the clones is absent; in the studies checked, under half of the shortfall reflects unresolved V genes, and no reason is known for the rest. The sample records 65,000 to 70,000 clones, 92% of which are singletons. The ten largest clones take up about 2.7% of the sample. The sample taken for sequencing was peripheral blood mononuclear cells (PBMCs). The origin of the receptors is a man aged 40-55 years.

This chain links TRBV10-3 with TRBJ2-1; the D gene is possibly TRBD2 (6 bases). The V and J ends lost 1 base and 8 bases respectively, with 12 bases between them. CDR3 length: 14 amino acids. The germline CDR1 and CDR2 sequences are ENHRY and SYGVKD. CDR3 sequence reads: CAISELGPGDEQFF. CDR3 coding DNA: TGTGCCATCAGTGAGTTGGGACCGGGAGATGAGCAGTTCTTC.

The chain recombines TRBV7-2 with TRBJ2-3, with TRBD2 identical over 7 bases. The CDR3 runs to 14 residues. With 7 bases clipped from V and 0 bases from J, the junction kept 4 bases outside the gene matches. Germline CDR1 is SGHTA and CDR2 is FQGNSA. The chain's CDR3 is CASTSGTSTDTQYF. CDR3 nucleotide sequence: TGTGCCAGCACTAGCGGCACTAGCACAGATACGCAGTATTTT. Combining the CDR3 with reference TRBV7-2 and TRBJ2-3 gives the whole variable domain GAGVSQSPSNKVTEKGKDVELRCDPISGHTALYWYRQSLGQGLEFLIYFQGNSAPDKSGLPSDRFSAERTGGSVSTLTIQRTQQEDSAVYLCASTSGTSTDTQYFGPGTRLTVL.

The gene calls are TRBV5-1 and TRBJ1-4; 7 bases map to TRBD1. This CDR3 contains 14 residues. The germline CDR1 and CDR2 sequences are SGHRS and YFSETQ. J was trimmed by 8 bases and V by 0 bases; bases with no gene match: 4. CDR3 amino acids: CASSLGDSGEKLFF. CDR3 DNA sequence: TGCGCCAGCAGCTTGGGGGACAGTGGAGAAAAACTGTTTTTT.

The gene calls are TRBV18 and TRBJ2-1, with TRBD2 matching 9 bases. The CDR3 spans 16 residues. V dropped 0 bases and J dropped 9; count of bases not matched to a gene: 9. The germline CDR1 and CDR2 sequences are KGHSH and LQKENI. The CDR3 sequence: CASSPPSGSSRVEQFF. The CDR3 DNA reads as TGTGCCAGCTCACCACCTAGCGGGAGTTCCCGGGTTGAGCAGTTCTTC.

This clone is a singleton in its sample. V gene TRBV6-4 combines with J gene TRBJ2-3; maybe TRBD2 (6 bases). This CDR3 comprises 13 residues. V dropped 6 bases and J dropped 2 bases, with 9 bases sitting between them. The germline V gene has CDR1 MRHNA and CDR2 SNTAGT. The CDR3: CASSRLVTDTQYF. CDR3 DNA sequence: TGTGCCAGCAGCCGACTAGTCACAGATACGCAGTATTTT.

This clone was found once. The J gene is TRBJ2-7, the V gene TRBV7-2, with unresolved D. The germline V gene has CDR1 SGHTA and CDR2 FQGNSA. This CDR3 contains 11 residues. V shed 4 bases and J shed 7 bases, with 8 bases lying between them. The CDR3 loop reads CASSYGEEQYF. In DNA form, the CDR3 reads TGTGCCAGCAGCTATGGCGAGGAGCAGTACTTC.

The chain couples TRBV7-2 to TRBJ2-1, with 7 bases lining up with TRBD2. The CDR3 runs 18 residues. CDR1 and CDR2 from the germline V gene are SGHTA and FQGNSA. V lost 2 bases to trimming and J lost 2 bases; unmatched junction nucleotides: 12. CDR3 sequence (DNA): TGTGCCAGCAGCTTACGTCGCCAGGGTAGCGGGCCCTACAATGAGCAGTTCTTC. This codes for CASSLRRQGSGPYNEQFF.

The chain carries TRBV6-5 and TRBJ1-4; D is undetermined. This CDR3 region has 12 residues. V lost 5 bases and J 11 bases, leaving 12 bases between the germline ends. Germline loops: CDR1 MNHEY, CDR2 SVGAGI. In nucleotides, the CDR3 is TGTGCCAGCAGTGCGGGGAGAGGGAAACTGTTTTTT. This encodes CASSAGRGKLFF.

CDR3 bases: TGTGCCAGCAGCAGGGCGGATGGAGTTAAGGCTGAAGCTTTCTTT. Amino acid sequence: CASSRADGVKAEAFF. The rearrangement joins TRBV6-1 to TRBJ1-1; tentative D call: TRBD1 (5 bases). In germline, CDR1 is MNHNS, CDR2 SASEGT. The length of the CDR3 is 15 residues. Trimming took 6 bases from V and 6 from J, leaving 20 bases between them.

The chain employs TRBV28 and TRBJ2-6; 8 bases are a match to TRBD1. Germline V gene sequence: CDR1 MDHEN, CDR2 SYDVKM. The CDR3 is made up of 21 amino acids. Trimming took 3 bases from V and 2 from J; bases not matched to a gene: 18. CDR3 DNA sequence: TGTGCCAGCAGTTTTGCCCCCCTTGCGGGACAGGTTCCCGCTGGGGCCAACGTCCTGACTTTC. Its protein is CASSFAPLAGQVPAGANVLTF.